The clone carrying this T cell receptor (beta chain) showed up just once. The CDR3 is made up of 14 amino acids. Trimming took 6 bases from V and 2 from J; bases not matched to a gene: 4. Germline V lookup: CDR1 MNHNY, CDR2 SVGAGI (reference sequence). Using immunoSEQ multiplex PCR, the repertoire was profiled, and TCRdb retains in-frame clones only, with some absent. The sample gives approximately 84,000 clones, more than 80% of which show up once; roughly 30% is in the top ten. The data were obtained in a study of blood T cell repertoires in COVID-19. Study-level background: The United States, Italy and Spain were the sources of the acute and convalescent COVID-19 samples. T cells, B-cell-depleted T cells, or PBMCs supplied cDNA or gDNA.

The sample was peripheral blood. The clonotype comes from a woman of 80 years or more with acute or convalescent COVID-19. The chain has TRBV6-6 and TRBJ2-3; 8 nucleotides line up with TRBD2. CDR3 DNA sequence: TGTGCCAGCAGACTAGCGGTAAACACAGATACGCAGTATTTT. Amino acid sequence: CASRLAVNTDTQYF.